The T cell receptor (beta chain) under discussion was sequenced for a study of blood T cell repertoires in COVID-19. Study details: Spain, Italy and the United States supplied samples that represented acute and convalescent COVID-19. In each case, the material was cDNA or gDNA derived from T cells, B-cell-depleted T cells, or PBMCs.

Trimming left V 5 bases short and J 4 bases short, with 18 bases between. CDR1 is MNHEY, CDR2 SVGEGT, per germline. The CDR3 runs to 15 residues. Per the authors' pipeline: Cell counts per sample came from amplifying reference gene primers. The repertoire was sequenced with immunoSEQ multiplex PCR; TCRdb's copy has only in-frame clones and lacks some. V and J calls and clone size come straight from that table; D and trimming were deduced from the DNA. This table holds 55,000 or so clones, 80% found once. Seattle patient enrollment occurred during active infection, with longitudinal follow-up thereafter. This clone showed up just a few times.

The V gene is TRBV6-2 or TRBV6-3, the J gene TRBJ2-7; maybe TRBD2 (6 bases). The receptor was isolated from a young man with COVID-19, enrolled during active disease. Sequencing used peripheral blood. The CDR3 spells CASSDPGRGTYEQYF. CDR3 DNA: TGTGCCAGCAGTGACCCCGGACGGGGGACGTACGAGCAGTACTTC.